This T cell receptor beta chain appears in the sequencing data of a study of T-cell reconstitution after alpha-beta-depleted transplantation in children. Findings and caveats of the study: Reportedly, alpha-beta T cells present about two months post-transplant originated from several hundred expanded clones of graft origin. T-cell counts and diversity at one year following transplant were attributed mainly to newly produced T cells. Where some patients showed high TCRbeta diversity at day 60, it came from recipient T cells and thymic progenitors that had survived.

Unique molecular identifiers were used to barcode this TCRbeta library. TCRdb independently ran MiXCR on the PCR reads; one entry per CDR3 protein. The table has some 440,000 distinct CDR3 sequences, about 16% seen once. Germline CDR1 reads SQVTM; CDR2 reads ANQGSEA. The CDR3 loop spans 12 amino acids. Trimming removed 5 bases from V and 5 bases from J, with 12 bases in between. The sample holds a few counts of this clonotype. The antigen is unknown. V usage is TRBV29-1 and J usage is TRBJ2-5; D is unclear. This sequence originates from a boy less than two years old who had a stem cell transplant for Wiskott-Aldrich syndrome, so the T cells may come from the graft donor. The sequenced sample was PBMCs, mostly from graft donor cells, obtained 360 days after TCRalphabeta/CD19-depleted stem cell transplant. CDR3 in amino acids: CSVRPTQETQYF. The DNA for the CDR3 is TGCAGCGTTCGACCGACCCAGGAGACCCAGTACTTC.